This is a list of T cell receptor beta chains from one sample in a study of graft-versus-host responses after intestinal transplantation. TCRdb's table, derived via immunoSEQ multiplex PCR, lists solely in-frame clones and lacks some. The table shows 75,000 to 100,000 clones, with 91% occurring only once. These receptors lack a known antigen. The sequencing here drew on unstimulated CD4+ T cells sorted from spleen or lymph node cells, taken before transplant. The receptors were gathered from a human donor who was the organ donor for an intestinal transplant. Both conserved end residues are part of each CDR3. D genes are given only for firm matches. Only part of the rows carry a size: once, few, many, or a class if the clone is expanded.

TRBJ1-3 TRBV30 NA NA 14 CASSGGAHGNTIYF TGTGCCTCATCGGGGGGGGCGCATGGAAACACCATATATTTT
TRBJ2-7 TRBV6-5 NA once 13 CASSYSWPNEQYF TGTGCCAGCAGTTACTCGTGGCCGAACGAGCAGTACTTC
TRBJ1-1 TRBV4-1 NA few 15 CASSRGKWSGTEAFF TGCGCCAGCAGCCGAGGGAAGTGGTCCGGCACTGAAGCTTTCTTT
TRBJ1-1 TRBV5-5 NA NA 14 CASSFGPLNTEAFF TGTGCCAGCAGCTTTGGCCCACTGAACACTGAAGCTTTCTTT
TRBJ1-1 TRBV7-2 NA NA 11 CASSPRVGAFF TGTGCCAGCAGCCCCCGGGTTGGAGCTTTCTTT
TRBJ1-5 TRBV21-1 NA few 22 CASSPRIPETGVRLGSNQPQHF TGTGCCAGCAGCCCCAGAATTCCCGAGACAGGGGTAAGACTAGGGAGCAATCAGCCCCAGCATTTT
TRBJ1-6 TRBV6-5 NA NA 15 CASSLAGAKNSPLHF TGTGCCAGCAGTTTAGCTGGGGCTAAAAATTCACCCCTCCACTTT
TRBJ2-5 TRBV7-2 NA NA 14 CASRPRTAQETQYF TGTGCCAGCAGACCTAGAACGGCTCAAGAGACCCAGTACTTC
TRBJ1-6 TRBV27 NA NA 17 CASSLSDRRGPRSPLHF TGTGCCAGCAGTTTATCCGATCGGCGGGGGCCCAGGTCACCCCTCCACTTT
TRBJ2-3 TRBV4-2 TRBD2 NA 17 CASSHAPSGGAPDTQYF TGTGCCAGCAGCCACGCCCCCAGCGGGGGGGCCCCAGATACGCAGTATTTT
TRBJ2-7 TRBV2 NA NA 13 CASRADRPNEQYF TGTGCCAGCAGGGCGGACAGACCCAACGAGCAGTACTTC
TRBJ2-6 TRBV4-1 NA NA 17 CASSQEFRGTGANVLTF TGCGCCAGCAGCCAAGAGTTCAGGGGTACTGGGGCCAACGTCCTGACTTTC
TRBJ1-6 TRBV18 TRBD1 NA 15 CASSPQGTGMAPLHF TGTGCCAGCTCACCACAGGGGACAGGGATGGCACCCCTCCACTTT
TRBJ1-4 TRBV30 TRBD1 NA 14 CAWSVNRGPQKLFF TGTGCCTGGAGTGTAAACAGGGGGCCGCAAAAACTGTTTTTT
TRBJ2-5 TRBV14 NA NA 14 CASSLHIGQETQYF TGTGCCAGCAGCCTCCATATCGGTCAAGAGACCCAGTACTTC
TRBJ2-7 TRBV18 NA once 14 CASSPRPGSYEQYF TGTGCCAGCTCACCTCGACCAGGCTCCTACGAGCAGTACTTC
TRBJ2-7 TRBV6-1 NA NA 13 CASTRTVSYEQYF TGTGCCAGCACTCGAACAGTTTCCTACGAGCAGTACTTC
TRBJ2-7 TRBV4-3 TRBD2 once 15 CASSHIGRGAYEQYF TGCGCCAGCAGCCATATCGGGCGGGGGGCCTACGAGCAGTACTTC
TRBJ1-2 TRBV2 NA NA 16 CASPKEAGLANYGYTF TGTGCCAGCCCTAAGGAGGCGGGCTTAGCTAACTATGGCTACACCTTC
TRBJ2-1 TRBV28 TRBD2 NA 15 CASSALAGGRHEQFF TGTGCCAGCAGTGCTCTAGCGGGGGGGCGCCATGAGCAGTTCTTC
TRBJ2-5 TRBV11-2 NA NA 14 CASSLAPSRQTQYF TGTGCCAGCAGCTTAGCCCCTAGCCGACAGACCCAGTACTTC
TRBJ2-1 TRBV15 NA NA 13 CATSRGTGNEQFF TGTGCCACCAGCAGAGGGACGGGGAATGAGCAGTTCTTC
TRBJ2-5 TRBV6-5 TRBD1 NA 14 CASRPDRVRETQYF TGTGCCAGCAGACCTGACAGGGTTCGAGAGACCCAGTACTTC
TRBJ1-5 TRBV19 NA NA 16 CASSIAAGADNQPQHF TGTGCCAGTAGTATCGCCGCGGGGGCTGACAATCAGCCCCAGCATTTT
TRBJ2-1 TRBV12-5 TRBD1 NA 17 CASGLAGQSSSYNEQFF TGTGCTAGTGGTTTGGCGGGACAGTCTAGCTCCTACAATGAGCAGTTCTTC
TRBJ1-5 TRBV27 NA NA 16 CASSPSRDGGNQPQHF TGTGCCAGCAGTCCTTCGCGGGACGGAGGGAATCAGCCCCAGCATTTT
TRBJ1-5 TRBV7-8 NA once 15 CASSLVGRNKEPQHF TGTGCCAGCAGCTTAGTAGGCAGGAATAAGGAGCCCCAGCATTTT